A single T cell receptor (beta chain) is shown here with its context. This specimen belongs to a study of shared T cell receptors in the human thymus. The germline gives CDR1 SGHRS, CDR2 YFSETQ. This CDR3 has 15 amino acids. V lost 4 bases, J lost 2 bases, and 8 bases stayed unmatched. Sequencing used immunoSEQ multiplex PCR; TCRdb keeps in-frame clones, though not all of them. The sample lists around 340,000 clones, about 95% occurring once. Sequencing was carried out using thymocytes. The rearrangement links TRBV5-1 to TRBJ1-2; 7 bases are shared with TRBD1. This TCR was recovered from a human donor. CDR3 region: CASSLRQGPNYGYTF. The CDR3 DNA sequence: TGCGCCAGCAGCCTTAGACAGGGACCCAACTATGGCTACACCTTC.